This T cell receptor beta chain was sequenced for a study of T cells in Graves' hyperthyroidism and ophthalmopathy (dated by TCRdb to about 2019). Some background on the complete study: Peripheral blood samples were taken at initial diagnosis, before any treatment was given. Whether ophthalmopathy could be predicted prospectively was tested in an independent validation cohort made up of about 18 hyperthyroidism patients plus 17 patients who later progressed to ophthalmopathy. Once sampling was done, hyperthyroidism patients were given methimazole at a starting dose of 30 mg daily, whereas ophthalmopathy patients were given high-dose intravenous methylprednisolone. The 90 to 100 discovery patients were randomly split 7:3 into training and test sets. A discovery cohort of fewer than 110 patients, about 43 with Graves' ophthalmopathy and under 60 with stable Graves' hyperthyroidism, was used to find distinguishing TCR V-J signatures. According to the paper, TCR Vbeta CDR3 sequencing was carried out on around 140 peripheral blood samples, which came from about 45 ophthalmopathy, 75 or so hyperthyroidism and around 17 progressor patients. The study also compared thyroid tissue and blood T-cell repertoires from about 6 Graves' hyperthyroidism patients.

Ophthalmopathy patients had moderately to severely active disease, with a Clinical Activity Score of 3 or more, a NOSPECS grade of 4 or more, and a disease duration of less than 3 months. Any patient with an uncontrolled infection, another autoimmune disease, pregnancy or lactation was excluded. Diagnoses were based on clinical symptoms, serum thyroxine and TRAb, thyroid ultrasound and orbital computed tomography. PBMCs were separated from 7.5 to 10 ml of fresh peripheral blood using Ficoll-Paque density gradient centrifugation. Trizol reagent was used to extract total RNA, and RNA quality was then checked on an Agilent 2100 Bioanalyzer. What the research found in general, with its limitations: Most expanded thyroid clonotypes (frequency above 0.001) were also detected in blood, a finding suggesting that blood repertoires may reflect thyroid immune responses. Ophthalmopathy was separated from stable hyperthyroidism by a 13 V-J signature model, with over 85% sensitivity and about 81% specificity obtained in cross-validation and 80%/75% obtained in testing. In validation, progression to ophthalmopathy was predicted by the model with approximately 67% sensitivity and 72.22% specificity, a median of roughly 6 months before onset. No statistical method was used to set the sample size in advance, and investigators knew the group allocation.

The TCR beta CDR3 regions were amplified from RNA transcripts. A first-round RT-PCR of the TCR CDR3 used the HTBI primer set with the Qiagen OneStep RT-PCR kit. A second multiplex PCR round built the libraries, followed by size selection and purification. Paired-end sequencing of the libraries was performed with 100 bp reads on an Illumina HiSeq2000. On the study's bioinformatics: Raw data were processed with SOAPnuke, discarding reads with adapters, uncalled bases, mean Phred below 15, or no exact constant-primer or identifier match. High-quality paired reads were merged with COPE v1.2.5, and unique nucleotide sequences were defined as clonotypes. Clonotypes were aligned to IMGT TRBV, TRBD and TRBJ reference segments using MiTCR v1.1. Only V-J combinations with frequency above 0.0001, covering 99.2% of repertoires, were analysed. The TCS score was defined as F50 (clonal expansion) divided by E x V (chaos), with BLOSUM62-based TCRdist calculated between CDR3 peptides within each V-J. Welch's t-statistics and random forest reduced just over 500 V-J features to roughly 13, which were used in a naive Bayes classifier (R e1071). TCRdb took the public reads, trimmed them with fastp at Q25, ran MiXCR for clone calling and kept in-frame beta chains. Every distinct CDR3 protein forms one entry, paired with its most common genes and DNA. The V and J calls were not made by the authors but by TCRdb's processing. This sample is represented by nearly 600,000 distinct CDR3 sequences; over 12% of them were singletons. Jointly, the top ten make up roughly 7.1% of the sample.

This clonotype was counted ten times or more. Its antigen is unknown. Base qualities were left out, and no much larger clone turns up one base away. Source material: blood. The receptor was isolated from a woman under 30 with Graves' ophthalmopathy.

At the DNA level, the sequence is TGTGCCAGTGGCACGGGTGATACGCAGTATTTT. It translates as CASGTGDTQYF. In this chain, TRBV12-3 or TRBV12-4 is recombined with TRBJ2-3; there is no confident call for the D gene. From the cysteine up to the phenylalanine, the CDR3 has a length of 11 residues. Left in the record is the CDR3 DNA by itself, 33 bases read in frame from the first base. The V and J ends are trimmed by 9 bases and 6 bases, leaving 10 bases between them.